The entry below gives a single TCR beta chain sequence along with its context. The antigen this receptor binds is unknown. No much larger clone exists at a distance of one base, and base qualities are not known. Amplification of TCR beta CDR3 regions was carried out from RNA transcripts. For the first round of RT-PCR on the TCR CDR3, the HTBI primer set was used together with the Qiagen OneStep RT-PCR kit. Libraries were constructed in a second round of multiplex PCR, after which size selection and purification were performed. Sequencing of the libraries was done on an Illumina HiSeq2000 using paired-end 100 bp reads. In the original analysis: SOAPnuke was used to process the raw data, with reads discarded if the reads contained adapters or uncalled bases, had a mean Phred below 15, or lacked an exact constant-primer or identifier match. COPE v1.2.5 was used to merge the high-quality paired reads, and each unique nucleotide sequence was defined as a clonotype. MiTCR v1.1 was used to align the clonotypes against IMGT TRBV, TRBD and TRBJ reference segments. Only V-J combinations with frequency above 0.0001, covering 99.2% of repertoires, were analysed. The TCS score was defined as F50 (clonal expansion) divided by E x V (chaos), with BLOSUM62-based TCRdist calculated between CDR3 peptides within each V-J. Welch's t-statistics and random forest reduced 514 V-J features to about 12, which were used in a naive Bayes classifier (R e1071). The Morisita-Horn index was used to measure how similar the thyroid and blood repertoires were. The raw public reads went through TCRdb reprocessing: fastp at Q25, MiXCR clone calling, in-frame beta chains kept. Each entry is one CDR3 protein sequence, shown with its most common DNA and genes. For this entry, the V and J calls and clone size follow TCRdb and not the study's own pipeline. Across this sample there are roughly 500,000 distinct CDR3 sequences, with under 60% seen only once. The ten biggest clones cover roughly 19% of the sample.

The V end loses 6 bases and the J end loses 5 bases, and a stretch of 11 bases separates them. The CDR3 has 12 amino acids, counting the end cysteine and phenylalanine. Kept here is only the CDR3 DNA, which spans 36 bases and is read in frame from base 1. The sample comes from a study of T cells in Graves' hyperthyroidism and ophthalmopathy (dated by TCRdb to about 2019). Turning to the overall study: To identify distinguishing TCR V-J signatures, a discovery cohort of about 100 patients was used, comprising 43 with Graves' ophthalmopathy and 57 with stable Graves' hyperthyroidism. After sampling, hyperthyroidism patients received methimazole starting at 30 mg daily, and ophthalmopathy patients received high-dose intravenous methylprednisolone. According to the paper, TCR Vbeta CDR3 sequencing was carried out on about 140 peripheral blood samples, which came from fewer than 50 ophthalmopathy, under 85 hyperthyroidism and approximately 17 progressor patients. Prospective prediction of ophthalmopathy was tested in an independent validation cohort consisting of some 20 hyperthyroidism patients and approximately 16 patients who later progressed to ophthalmopathy. The approximately 100 discovery patients were divided at random into training and test sets in a 7:3 ratio. In over five Graves' hyperthyroidism patients, the study also compared T-cell repertoires from thyroid tissue with T-cell repertoires from blood.

Patients with uncontrolled infections, other autoimmune diseases, pregnancy or lactation were excluded. Diagnoses were based on clinical symptoms, serum thyroxine and TRAb, thyroid ultrasound and orbital computed tomography. Total RNA was extracted using Trizol reagent, and RNA quality was assessed on an Agilent 2100 Bioanalyzer. General conclusions and limits of the study: During validation, the model predicted progression to ophthalmopathy a median of around six months ahead of onset, with more than 60% sensitivity and 72.22% specificity. Ophthalmopathy was separated from stable hyperthyroidism by a 13 V-J signature model, with approximately 85% sensitivity and roughly 81% specificity obtained in cross-validation and 80%/75% obtained in testing. No statistical method was used to set the sample size in advance, and investigators knew the group allocation. Most expanded thyroid clonotypes (frequency above 0.001) were also found in blood, which suggests that blood repertoires may mirror thyroid immune responses.

The rearrangement combines TRBV12-3 or TRBV12-4 with TRBJ2-7; the D gene is unclear. Sequenced material: peripheral blood or thyroid tissue (not recorded which). This TCR derives from an adult woman with Graves' disease, either hyperthyroidism or ophthalmopathy (not recorded which). The DNA is as follows: TGTGCCAGCAGCCAGCCTTCCGACGAGCAGTACTTC. It translates to CASSQPSDEQYF.